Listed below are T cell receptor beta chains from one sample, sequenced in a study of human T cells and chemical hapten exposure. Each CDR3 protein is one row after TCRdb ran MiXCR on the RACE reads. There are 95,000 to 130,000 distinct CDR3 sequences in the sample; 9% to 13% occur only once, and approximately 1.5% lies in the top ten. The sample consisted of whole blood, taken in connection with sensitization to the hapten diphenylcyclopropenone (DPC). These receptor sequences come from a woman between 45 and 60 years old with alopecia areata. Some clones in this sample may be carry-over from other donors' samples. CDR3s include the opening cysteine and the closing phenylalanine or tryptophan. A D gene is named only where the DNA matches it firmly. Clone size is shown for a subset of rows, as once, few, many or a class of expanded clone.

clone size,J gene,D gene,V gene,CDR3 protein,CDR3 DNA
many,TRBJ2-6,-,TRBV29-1,CSALWGSGANVLTF,TGCAGCGCACTGTGGGGATCTGGGGCCAACGTCCTGACTTTC
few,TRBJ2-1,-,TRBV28,CASSIPGNEQFF,TGTGCCAGCAGTATCCCGGGGAATGAGCAGTTCTTC
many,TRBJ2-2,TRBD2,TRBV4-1,CASSRTTSANTGELFF,TGCGCCAGCAGCCGAACGACTAGCGCAAACACCGGGGAGCTGTTTTTT
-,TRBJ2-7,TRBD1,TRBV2,CASSPGQPYEQYF,TGTGCCAGCAGTCCGGGACAGCCCTACGAGCAGTACTTT
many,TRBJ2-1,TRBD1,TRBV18,CASSLTVDRGINNEQFF,TGTGCCAGCTCGCTAACCGTGGACAGGGGTATAAACAATGAGCAGTTCTTC
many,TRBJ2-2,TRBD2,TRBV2,CASSGGGRTGELFF,TGTGCCAGCAGTGGCGGGGGGAGGACCGGGGAGCTGTTTTTT
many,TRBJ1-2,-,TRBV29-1,CSVTDYYGYTF,TGCAGCGTGACAGATTACTATGGCTACACCTTC
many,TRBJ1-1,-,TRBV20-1,CSATLGQYTEAFF,TGCAGTGCTACCCTCGGACAGTACACTGAAGCTTTCTTT
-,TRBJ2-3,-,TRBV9,CASSVPSPLQGTDTQYF,TGTGCCAGCAGCGTACCCTCGCCCCTTCAGGGCACAGATACGCAGTATTTT
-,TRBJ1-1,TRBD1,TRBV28,CASSLMTGAAFF,TGTGCCAGCAGTTTAATGACAGGGGCGGCTTTCTTT
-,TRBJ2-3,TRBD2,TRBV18,CASSPLLAGGADTQYF,TGTGCCAGCTCACCACTGCTAGCGGGAGGTGCAGATACGCAGTATTTT
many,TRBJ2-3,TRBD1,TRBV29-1,CSVAGTGLTDTQYF,TGCAGCGTTGCCGGGACAGGGCTCACAGATACGCAGTATTTT
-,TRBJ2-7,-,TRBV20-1,CSARGREWQYF,TGCAGTGCTAGAGGCAGGGAGTGGCAGTACTTC
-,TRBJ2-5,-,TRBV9,CASSVELEETQYF,TGTGCCAGCAGCGTAGAACTCGAGGAGACCCAGTACTTC
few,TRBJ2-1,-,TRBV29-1,CSARSPGKGYEQFF,TGCAGCGCACGTTCGCCAGGGAAAGGATATGAGCAGTTCTTC
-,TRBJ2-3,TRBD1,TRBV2,CASSEGQGRYQGTQYF,TGTGCCAGCAGTGAAGGACAGGGTAGATATCAGGGGACGCAGTATTTT
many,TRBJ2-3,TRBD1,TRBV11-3,CASSRRQGPQYF,TGTGCCAGCAGCCGTAGACAGGGCCCGCAGTATTTT
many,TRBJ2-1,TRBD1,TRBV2,CASRLRTGGSYNEQFF,TGTGCCAGCAGATTACGGACAGGGGGTTCCTACAATGAGCAGTTCTTC
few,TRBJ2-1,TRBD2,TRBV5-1,CASSSGTSSYNEQFF,TGCGCCAGCAGCTCGGGGACTAGCAGTTACAATGAGCAGTTCTTC
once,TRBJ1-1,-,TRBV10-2,CASSADRQEAFF,TGCGCCAGCAGCGCCGACAGACAGGAAGCTTTCTTT
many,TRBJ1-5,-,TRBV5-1,CASSLTGMGNQPQHF,TGCGCCAGCAGCTTGACAGGGATGGGCAATCAGCCCCAGCATTTT
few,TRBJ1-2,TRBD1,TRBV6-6,CASSPQGYYGYTF,TGTGCCAGCAGTCCACAGGGGTACTATGGCTACACCTTC
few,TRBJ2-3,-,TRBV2,CASSARGTGTDTQYF,TGTGCCAGCAGTGCGCGGGGGACAGGCACAGATACGCAGTATTTT
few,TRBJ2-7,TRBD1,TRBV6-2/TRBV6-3,CASAPAGTGSRGSLYEQYF,TGTGCCAGCGCACCAGCGGGGACAGGGTCGAGGGGGAGCCTCTACGAGCAGTACTTC
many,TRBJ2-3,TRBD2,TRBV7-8,CASSRLAGGQTIRTDTQYF,TGTGCCAGCAGCCGACTAGCGGGAGGGCAAACTATTCGCACAGATACGCAGTATTTT
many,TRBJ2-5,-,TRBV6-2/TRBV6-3,CAVRGPGGQETQYF,TGTGCCGTCCGCGGCCCCGGGGGTCAAGAGACCCAGTACTTC
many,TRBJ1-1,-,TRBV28,CASSLSPPEPEAFF,TGTGCCAGCAGTTTATCGCCCCCAGAACCTGAAGCTTTCTTT
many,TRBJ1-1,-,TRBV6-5,CASSSPPGLGTEAFF,TGTGCCAGCAGTTCCCCGCCCGGGCTAGGCACTGAAGCTTTCTTT
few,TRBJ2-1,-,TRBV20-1,CSASAYNEQFF,TGCAGTGCTTCAGCCTACAATGAGCAGTTCTTC
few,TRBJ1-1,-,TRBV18,CASSPPGANTEAFF,TGTGCCAGCTCACCTCCCGGGGCGAACACTGAAGCTTTCTTT
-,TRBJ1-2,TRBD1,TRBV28,CASSSGSGQKNYGYTF,TGTGCCAGCAGTTCCGGGTCGGGACAGAAGAACTATGGCTACACCTTC
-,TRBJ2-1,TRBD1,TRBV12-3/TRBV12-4,CASSWGQGARYNEQFF,TGTGCCAGCAGTTGGGGACAGGGGGCGCGGTACAATGAGCAGTTCTTC
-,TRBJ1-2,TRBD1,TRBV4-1,CASSHATGQLKGGYGYTF,TGCGCCAGCAGCCACGCGACGGGACAGCTAAAAGGGGGCTATGGCTACACCTTC
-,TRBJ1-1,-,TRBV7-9,CASSFTDRTEAFF,TGTGCCAGCAGCTTTACGGATCGAACTGAAGCTTTCTTT
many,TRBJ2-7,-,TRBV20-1,CSATSRQHYEQYF,TGCAGTGCTACGAGTCGACAGCACTACGAGCAGTACTTC
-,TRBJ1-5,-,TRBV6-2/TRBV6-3,CASSYPPGVRGPQHF,TGTGCCAGCAGTTATCCCCCAGGAGTAAGGGGGCCCCAGCATTTT
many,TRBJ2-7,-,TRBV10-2,CASRLGAVYEQYF,TGCGCCAGTCGGCTAGGGGCCGTCTACGAGCAGTACTTC
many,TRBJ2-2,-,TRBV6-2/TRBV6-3,CASSWTPVGELFF,TGTGCCAGCAGTTGGACCCCTGTTGGGGAGCTGTTTTTT
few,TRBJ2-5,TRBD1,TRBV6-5,CASTSDRAQETQYF,TGTGCCAGCACCTCGGACAGGGCCCAAGAGACCCAGTACTTC
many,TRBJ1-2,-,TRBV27,CASSPVDRPNYGYTF,TGTGCCAGCAGTCCAGTCGACAGGCCAAACTATGGCTACACCTTC
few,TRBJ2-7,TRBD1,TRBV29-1,CSVGDRGYSYEQYF,TGCAGCGTGGGGGACAGGGGCTATTCCTACGAGCAGTACTTC
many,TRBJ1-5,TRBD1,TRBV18,CASSPGTGGYSNQPQHF,TGTGCCAGCTCACCCGGGACAGGGGGTTATAGCAATCAGCCCCAGCATTTT
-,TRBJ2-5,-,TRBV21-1,CASSEGKTQYF,TGTGCCAGCAGCGAAGGGAAGACCCAGTACTTC
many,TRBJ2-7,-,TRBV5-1,CASSLARATRGYEQYF,TGCGCCAGCAGCTTGGCCAGGGCAACCCGCGGTTACGAGCAGTACTTC
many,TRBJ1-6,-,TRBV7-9,CASSQDRDNSPLHF,TGTGCCAGCAGCCAGGACAGAGATAATTCACCCCTCCACTTT
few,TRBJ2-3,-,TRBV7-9,CASSWEKRGDTQYF,TGTGCCAGCAGCTGGGAGAAAAGGGGAGATACGCAGTATTTT
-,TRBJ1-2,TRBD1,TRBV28,CASSLYPGQALYGYTF,TGTGCCAGCAGTTTATACCCCGGACAGGCCCTCTATGGCTACACCTTC
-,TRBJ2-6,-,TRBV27,CASSLGSFRAGANVLTF,TGTGCCAGCAGTTTGGGCAGCTTTCGTGCTGGGGCCAACGTCCTGACTTTC
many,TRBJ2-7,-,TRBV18,CASSPPDRAYEQYF,TGTGCCAGCTCACCACCGGACAGAGCCTACGAGCAGTACTTC
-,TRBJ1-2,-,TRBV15,CATSQSSGDGYTF,TGTGCCACCAGCCAGAGCTCGGGAGATGGCTACACCTTC